A single sample gave rise to the 23 T cell receptor beta chains below, sequenced in a study of T cells in localized non-small cell lung cancer. Profiling relied on immunoSEQ multiplex PCR, and the TCRdb table lists in-frame clones only, not all of them. Altogether tens of thousands of clones are present, 70% to 90% being singletons, with the ten largest covering about 7.2%. The sequenced sample was peripheral blood, obtained before any cancer treatment. The receptors here all came from a woman aged 40 to 75 with stage I lung adenocarcinoma.

The J gene is TRBJ1-1, the V gene TRBV5-1, with no clear D. From germline, CDR1 is SGHRS and CDR2 YFSETQ. V lost 1 base and J lost 3, with 19 bases in between. The CDR3 runs to 17 residues. DNA for the CDR3: TGCGCCAGCAGCTTGAGGGCCCATACGACTAAGTACACTGAAGCTTTCTTT. It yields the protein CASSLRAHTTKYTEAFF.

The chain combines TRBV19 with TRBJ2-3; D is unresolved. Germline V lookup: CDR1 LNHDA, CDR2 SQIVND (reference sequence). V gave up 3 bases and J gave up 0 bases, with 19 bases separating them. This CDR3 comprises 18 residues. The CDR3 DNA reads as TGTGCCAGTAGTATGTTAGGTGGATTCACATCTAGCACAGATACGCAGTATTTT. Protein sequence: CASSMLGGFTSSTDTQYF.

The chain couples TRBV11-3 to TRBJ2-1, with D perhaps TRBD1 or TRBD2 (5 bases each). The CDR3 is 14 amino acids. V was shortened by 3 bases and J by 0 bases, with 6 bases between the two germline ends. Germline V gene data show CDR1 as SGHNT and CDR2 as YENEEA. CDR3 sequence (DNA): TGTGCCAGCAGCTTTGGGGGCTCCTACAATGAGCAGTTCTTC. Its translation is CASSFGGSYNEQFF. Using reference TRBV11-3 and TRBJ2-1 for the parts outside the CDR3, the full variable domain is EAGVVQSPRYKIIEKKQPVAFWCNPISGHNTLYWYLQNLGQGPELLIRYENEEAVDDSQLPKDRFSAERLKGVDSTLKIQPAELGDSAVYLCASSFGGSYNEQFFGPGTRLTVL.

This sequence joins TRBV28 and TRBJ1-6, with TRBD1 matching over 10 bases. Germline V gene sequence: CDR1 MDHEN, CDR2 SYDVKM. The CDR3 runs 12 residues. Trimming cost V 8 bases and J 8 bases; bases outside gene matches: 0. CDR3 in amino acids: CASGTGDSPLHF. The CDR3 nucleotides are TGTGCCAGCGGGACAGGGGATTCACCCCTCCACTTT.

The chain combines TRBV9 with TRBJ2-1; D gene uncertain. This CDR3 is 10 amino acids long. V lost 3 bases and J 7 bases, leaving 2 bases between the germline ends. In germline, CDR1 is SGDLS, CDR2 YYNGEE. The CDR3 DNA is TGTGCCAGCAGCGGGAATGAGCAGTTCTTC. This gives the protein CASSGNEQFF.

This chain uses TRBV7-6 with TRBJ2-5, with TRBD1 matching over 8 bases. Germline V gene data show CDR1 as SGHVS and CDR2 as FNYEAQ. V lost 4 bases to trimming and J lost 2 bases; unmatched junction nucleotides: 6. CDR3 length: 15 residues. The CDR3 DNA sequence: TGTGCCAGCAGCTCCTCCCGGACAGGGCAAGAGACCCAGTACTTC. Its translation is CASSSSRTGQETQYF.

The chain links TRBV19 to TRBJ2-7; TRBD2 agrees at 8 bases. The V segment lost 5 bases and the J segment 5 bases; nucleotides outside the gene matches: 11. The CDR3 contains 15 residues. Germline assignment: CDR1 LNHDA and CDR2 SQIVND (reference sequence). CDR3 DNA sequence: TGTGCCAGTAGTGGAGGGCCGCGGGGGGACGACGAGCAGTACTTC. This translates into CASSGGPRGDDEQYF.

V and J are TRBV6-1 and TRBJ1-2; TRBD1 is a possible D gene (6 bases). Trimming stripped 3 bases from V and 6 bases from J, with 17 bases between. Germline lookup yields CDR1 MNHNS and CDR2 SASEGT. This CDR3 is 15 amino acids long. CDR3 residues: CASSDFSRGLHGYTF. CDR3 DNA: TGTGCCAGCAGTGACTTCTCCAGGGGTCTCCATGGCTACACCTTC.

This clone was recorded once. V gene TRBV27 combines with J gene TRBJ2-1; a weak D match, TRBD1 (7 bases). The CDR3 extends over 15 amino acids. CDR1 is MNHEY and CDR2 is SMNVEV in the germline V gene (reference sequence). The germline V and J ends were trimmed by 3 bases and 7 bases, with 16 bases remaining between them. In nucleotides, the CDR3 is TGTGCCAGCAGTTTCTATACCTCAGGGGGGAATGAGCAGTTCTTC. Its protein is CASSFYTSGGNEQFF.

This sequence joins TRBV2 and TRBJ1-6; TRBD1 matches 8 bases. With V trimmed by 6 bases and J by 11 bases, 3 bases remained unmatched. This CDR3 comprises 12 residues. The germline V gene encodes CDR1 SNHLY and CDR2 FYNNEI. The CDR3 here is CASRGTGTPLHF. DNA for the CDR3: TGTGCCAGCAGGGGGACAGGAACACCCCTCCACTTT.

The V call is TRBV18, the J call TRBJ1-6; the match to TRBD1 covers 9 bases. CDR1 and CDR2 (germline): KGHSH, LQKENI. The CDR3 has 18 amino acids. V shed 6 bases and J 0 bases; nucleotides not matched to a gene: 9. The CDR3 is CASSSSGTGTSYNSPLHF. The CDR3 region has the DNA TGTGCCAGCTCGTCCTCCGGGACAGGGACCTCCTATAATTCACCCCTCCACTTT. The full variable domain, in which reference TRBV18 and TRBJ1-6 provide the parts outside the CDR3, is NAGVMQNPRHLVRRRGQEARLRCSPMKGHSHVYWYRQLPEEGLKFMVYLQKENIIDESGMPKERFSAEFPKEGPSILRIQQVVRGDSAAYFCASSSSGTGTSYNSPLHFGNGTRLTVT.

The V call is TRBV6-7, the J call TRBJ2-4; D unclear. TRBV6-7 is an open reading frame whose function is uncertain. The CDR3 spans 15 residues. The V and J ends lost 2 bases and 0 bases respectively, with 8 bases between them. CDR3 bases: TGTGCCAGCAGTTACGACCCGGTAGCCAAAAACATTCAGTACTTC. It encodes CASSYDPVAKNIQYF.

This sequence joins TRBV11-3 and TRBJ1-1, with D maybe TRBD1 (6 bases). This CDR3 spans 15 amino acids. V lost 1 base, J lost 3 bases, and 12 bases lay in between. CDR1 SGHNT and CDR2 YENEEA come from the germline V gene. This chain's CDR3 is CASSLVAEGDTEAFF. The CDR3 nucleotides are TGTGCCAGCAGCTTAGTGGCAGAGGGGGACACTGAAGCTTTCTTT.

This chain joins TRBV4-2 and TRBJ1-4; D perhaps matches TRBD1 (5 bases). This CDR3 is built from 15 residues. CDR1 and CDR2 from the germline V gene are LGHNA and YNFKEQ. V was cut by 1 base and J by 5 bases, with 11 bases left in between. The CDR3 DNA sequence: TGTGCCAGCAGCCAAGCCGGGACCACGAATGAAAAACTGTTTTTT. It yields the protein CASSQAGTTNEKLFF.

The chain recombines TRBV9 with TRBJ2-2; D might be TRBD1 (6 bases). CDR1 is SGDLS and CDR2 is YYNGEE in the germline V gene. This CDR3 contains 15 residues. Trimming took 1 base from V and 3 from J, leaving 10 bases between them. The CDR3 reads CASSVPDRDTGELFF. The DNA of the CDR3 is TGTGCCAGCAGCGTACCGGACAGAGACACCGGGGAGCTGTTTTTT.

This chain uses TRBV20-1 with TRBJ1-1, with D perhaps matching TRBD1 (5 bases). There are 11 residues in the CDR3. In germline, CDR1 is DFQATT, CDR2 SNEGSKA (reference sequence). The ends were cut back, 7 bases at V and 4 bases at J, with 10 bases in the middle. CDR3 loop: CSVTQVTEAFF. The CDR3 coding sequence is TGCAGTGTCACACAGGTCACTGAAGCTTTCTTT.

This clone was counted a single time. The chain employs TRBV4-2 and TRBJ2-2; perhaps D is TRBD1 or TRBD2 (5 bases each). Germline lookup yields CDR1 LGHNA and CDR2 YNFKEQ. This CDR3 is 15 amino acids long. V lost 2 bases to trimming and J lost 4 bases, with 11 bases between them. The CDR3 loop reads CASSQRLGTTGELFF. DNA for the CDR3: TGTGCCAGCAGCCAAAGGTTGGGGACCACCGGGGAGCTGTTTTTT.

This chain uses TRBV7-2 with TRBJ1-1; D remains unclear. V was cut by 2 bases and J by 1 base, with 11 bases left in between. In germline, CDR1 is SGHTA, CDR2 FQGNSA. This CDR3 has 15 residues. Written as DNA, the CDR3 is TGTGCCAGCAGCTTATTTACAACCCGGAACACTGAAGCTTTCTTT. Its protein is CASSLFTTRNTEAFF.

The gene calls are TRBV6-6 and TRBJ1-4; D gene ambiguous. Trimming shortened V by 2 bases and J by 7 bases, and 8 bases separated the two germline ends. The germline V gene encodes CDR1 MNHNY and CDR2 SVGAGI (reference sequence). The length of the CDR3 is 13 residues. In nucleotides, the CDR3 is TGTGCCAGCAGTTACAAGCGTGCTGAAAAACTGTTTTTT. Its protein product is CASSYKRAEKLFF.

This chain joins TRBV7-2 and TRBJ2-1; 8 bases agree with TRBD2. The germline gives CDR1 SGHTA, CDR2 FQGNSA. The CDR3 runs 17 residues. With 0 bases clipped from V and 6 bases from J, the junction kept 10 bases outside the gene matches. The CDR3 sequence: CASSLARSLAGPNEQFF. As DNA, the CDR3 is TGTGCCAGCAGCTTAGCGCGTTCGCTAGCGGGCCCCAATGAGCAGTTCTTC.

The chain is built from TRBV6-6 and TRBJ2-1; TRBD2 aligns across 12 bases. Unmatched junction bases numbered 8, after V lost 7 bases and J lost 4 bases. CDR3 size: 16 residues. Germline assignment: CDR1 MNHNY and CDR2 SVGAGI (reference sequence). This CDR3 is CASNDPGLAGYNEQFF. CDR3 in DNA: TGTGCCAGCAACGATCCGGGACTAGCGGGTTACAATGAGCAGTTCTTC.

The gene calls are TRBV4-1 and TRBJ1-5, with no clear D. CDR3 length: 14 amino acids. Trimming stripped 5 bases from V and 7 bases from J, with 15 bases between. Germline CDR1 MGHRA, CDR2 YSYEKL. CDR3 loop: CASSFREGSQPQHF. In nucleotides, the CDR3 is TGCGCCAGCAGCTTCCGGGAGGGTAGCCAGCCCCAGCATTTT.

This rearrangement joins TRBV2 to TRBJ2-3; D possibly matches TRBD1 or TRBD2 (6 bases each). The CDR3 is 15 residues long. The V end lost 2 bases, the J end lost 6 bases, and 15 bases lay between the germline ends. Germline assignment: CDR1 SNHLY and CDR2 FYNNEI. The CDR3 region is CASSESGGPGDTQYF. In DNA form, the CDR3 reads TGTGCCAGCAGTGAATCTGGGGGGCCAGGGGATACGCAGTATTTT.